The source of this TCR beta chain is a study of HIV-infected children after antiretroviral therapy interruption. About the research overall: Most participating children were previously exposed to EBV and CMV. Samples from the continuous-treatment group were taken at weeks 0, 48 and 150.

As to treatment: PENTA 11 planned treatment interruption arm or continuous ART arm. This clonotype has a count of ten or more. Germline V CDR1 and CDR2: MGHRA, YSYEKL. Deletions cut 0 bases from V and 5 bases from J, with 8 bases between. CDR3 length: 13 amino acids. A 3' RACE protocol on RNA, with unique molecular identifiers, produced the TCR library. MiXCR was run by TCRdb on the 3' RACE reads, yielding one entry per CDR3 protein. The sample holds some 51,000 distinct CDR3 sequences, more than 3.5% seen once. The receptor was derived from a pool of human donors with HIV. The specimen comprised CD45RA+ CD4+ T cells from PBMCs, pooled from several time points, sampled from a donor given antiretroviral therapy, either interrupted or continuous. Subset: naive CD4+ CD45RA+ CD45RO- T cells. This chain connects TRBV4-1 to TRBJ2-7; D is uncertain. The CDR3 sequence is CASSQDSRDEQYF. In nucleotides, the CDR3 is TGCGCCAGCAGCCAAGATAGTAGAGACGAGCAGTACTTC.